The source of this T cell receptor beta chain is a study of response to subunit inactivated influenza vaccine (dated by TCRdb to the late 2010s). Study-level background: The study used deep quantitative T cell receptor repertoire profiling to track responses to a trivalent subunit inactivated influenza vaccine.

What the research found in general, with its limitations: According to the authors, only a limited number of new T cells may be recruited by each seasonal influenza vaccination.

The CDR3 numbers 15 residues from cysteine through phenylalanine. The kept DNA is CDR3 alone, 45 bases in frame from the first base. Looking up the germline V gene yields CDR1 SGHRS and CDR2 YFSETQ. V is reduced by 4 bases and J by 5 bases, leaving a spacing of 18 bases between them. Library construction relied on RT-PCR. Instrument on record: Illumina HiSeq 2500. Starting from the raw public reads, TCRdb applied fastp trimming at Q25, assembled clones with MiXCR and retained in-frame beta chains. Rows merge per CDR3 protein into single entries with the most common DNA and genes. Here the sample has 500,000 to 650,000 distinct CDR3 sequences; around 8% occur a single time. The top ten constitute about an eighth of the sample. This clonotype was observed many times. Its antigen is unknown. No base quality information exists; no much larger clone differs at one position.

Sequenced material: PBMCs from blood, taken roughly 24 months after vaccination. This receptor was obtained from a man between 50 and 69 years old who received an inactivated influenza vaccine. Donor details come from another sample of the same person, matched by shared clones. This chain joins TRBV5-1 to TRBJ1-1; too little of a D gene remains to name it. The CDR3 reads CASSTSSRAQTEAFF. The base sequence is TGCGCCAGCAGCACCTCCAGTCGGGCGCAGACTGAAGCTTTCTTT.